This T cell receptor beta chain originates from a study of cytomegalovirus exposure and HLA in healthy donors. The PCR was carried out with 60 Vbeta primers and 13 Jbeta primers. Repertoires were generated with immunoSEQ multiplex PCR, while TCRdb's copy carries only in-frame clones and drops some. This repertoire includes 150,000 to 200,000 clones. The CDR3 has 16 residues. Germline CDR1 reads LNHNV; CDR2 reads YYDKDF (reference sequence). Unmatched junction bases numbered 8, after V lost 3 bases and J lost 0 bases. Specimen: PBMCs. The TCR sequence derives from a young man in good health and CMV-seronegative. The chain is built from TRBV15 and TRBJ2-7, with 7 bases identical to TRBD2. Written as DNA, the CDR3 is TGTGCCACCAGCAGGAAAAGCGGGGTGGTCTCCTACGAGCAGTACTTC. Its translation: CATSRKSGVVSYEQYF.